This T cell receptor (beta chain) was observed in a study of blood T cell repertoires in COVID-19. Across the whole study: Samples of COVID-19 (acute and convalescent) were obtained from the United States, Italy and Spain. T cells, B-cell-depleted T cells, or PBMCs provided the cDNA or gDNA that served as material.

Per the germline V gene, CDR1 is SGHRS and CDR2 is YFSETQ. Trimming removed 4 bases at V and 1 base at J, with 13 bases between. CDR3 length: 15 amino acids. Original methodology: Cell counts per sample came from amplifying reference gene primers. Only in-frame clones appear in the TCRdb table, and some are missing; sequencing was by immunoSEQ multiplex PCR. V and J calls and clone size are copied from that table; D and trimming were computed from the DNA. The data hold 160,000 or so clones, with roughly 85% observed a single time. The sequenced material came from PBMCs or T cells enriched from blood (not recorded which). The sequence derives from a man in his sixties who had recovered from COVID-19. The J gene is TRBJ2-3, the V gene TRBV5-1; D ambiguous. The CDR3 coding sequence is TGCGCCAGCAGCCCATACGACACCCGCACAGATACGCAGTATTTT. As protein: CASSPYDTRTDTQYF.